This entry is about one T cell receptor beta chain. Using immunoSEQ multiplex PCR, the repertoire was profiled, and TCRdb retains in-frame clones only, with some absent. Here the sample spans around 170,000 clones, more than 75% being singletons. These data come from a study of T cell responses to AZD1222 COVID-19 vaccine. The germline V and J ends were trimmed by 4 bases and 9 bases, with 17 bases remaining between them. Per germline, CDR1 SGHRS and CDR2 YFSETQ. The CDR3 has 14 amino acids. This TCR came from an adult in good health. This sequence joins TRBV5-1 and TRBJ2-1; D may be TRBD1 (6 bases). The sample in question was peripheral blood, obtained on day 0 of AZD1222 vaccination. The CDR3 loop is CASSPSPGASEQFF. The DNA of the CDR3 is TGCGCCAGCAGCCCGTCCCCAGGGGCGAGTGAGCAGTTCTTC.